This T cell receptor (beta chain) was captured in a study of blood T cell repertoires in COVID-19. About the research overall: Whether acute or convalescent, the COVID-19 samples came from the United States, Italy and Spain. From T cells, B-cell-depleted T cells, or PBMCs came the material, which was cDNA or gDNA.

Per germline, CDR1 SGHRS and CDR2 YFSETQ. The CDR3 runs 13 residues. V lost 4 bases, J lost 7 bases, and 3 bases stayed unmatched. As processed by the authors: The assay estimated nucleated cells by amplifying reference gene primers. Data came from immunoSEQ multiplex PCR; TCRdb stores just in-frame clones and leaves some out. The D gene and trimming were derived from the DNA, and the V and J assignments and clone size from that table. The sample includes around 53,000 clones, 65% to 80% of them seen just once. The chain combines TRBV5-1 with TRBJ1-5; 9 nucleotides agree with TRBD1. Sequenced: peripheral blood. The source of this sequence is a man in his sixties or seventies with active or convalescent COVID-19. The CDR3 DNA reads as TGCGCCAGCAGCCCGGGACAGGGCCAGCCCCAGCATTTT. Translating gives CASSPGQGQPQHF.